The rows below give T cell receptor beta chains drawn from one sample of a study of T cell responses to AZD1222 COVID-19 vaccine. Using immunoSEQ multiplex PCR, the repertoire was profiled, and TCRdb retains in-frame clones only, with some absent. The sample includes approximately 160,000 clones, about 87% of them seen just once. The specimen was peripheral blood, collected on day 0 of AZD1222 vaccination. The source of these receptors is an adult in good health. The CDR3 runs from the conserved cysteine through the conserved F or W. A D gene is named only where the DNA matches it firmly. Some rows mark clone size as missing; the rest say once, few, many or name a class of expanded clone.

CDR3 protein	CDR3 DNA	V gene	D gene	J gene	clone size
CASSPPGTGLGTIYF	TGTGCCAGCAGCCCTCCCGGGACAGGCTTAGGCACCATATATTTT	TRBV13	TRBD1	TRBJ1-3	-
CASSQQDRQNTEAFF	TGCGCCAGCAGCCAACAAGACAGGCAGAACACTGAAGCTTTCTTT	TRBV4-1	-	TRBJ1-1	-
CASSYISGNEQFF	TGTGCCAGCAGTTACATTAGCGGGAATGAGCAGTTCTTC	TRBV25-1	TRBD2	TRBJ2-1	-
CASSFRTSGSFRNEQFF	TGTGCCAGTAGTTTCAGGACTAGCGGGAGCTTTCGTAATGAGCAGTTCTTC	TRBV19	TRBD2	TRBJ2-1	-
CASRYLDRENTEAFF	TGTGCCAGCAGATACTTGGACAGGGAGAACACTGAAGCTTTCTTT	TRBV28	TRBD1	TRBJ1-1	-
CASSQVGGVGTEDYGYTF	TGTGCCAGCAGCCAAGTAGGGGGGGTCGGGACAGAGGACTATGGCTACACCTTC	TRBV4-2	TRBD1	TRBJ1-2	few
CASSDPGLAARSYEQYF	TGTGCCAGCAGTGACCCCGGACTAGCGGCCCGCTCCTACGAGCAGTACTTC	TRBV6-4	TRBD2	TRBJ2-7	-
CASSFLNYGYTF	TGTGCCAGCAGTTTCTTAAACTATGGCTACACCTTC	TRBV28	-	TRBJ1-2	few
CASSYSQGSTSPLHF	TGTGCCAGCAGTTACTCCCAGGGGTCTACCTCACCCCTCCACTTT	TRBV6-5	-	TRBJ1-6	-
CASTRDRGTYEQYF	TGTGCCAGTACCCGGGACAGGGGGACCTACGAGCAGTACTTC	TRBV19	TRBD1	TRBJ2-7	-
CASSTSDLQEQYF	TGTGCCAGCAGCACTAGCGACCTTCAAGAGCAGTACTTC	TRBV6-5	TRBD2	TRBJ2-7	-
CASRLAGNEYGELFF	TGTGCCAGCAGGTTAGCGGGAAACGAGTACGGGGAGCTGTTTTTT	TRBV4-2	TRBD2	TRBJ2-2	-
CASSPRPRSGRDRYNEQFF	TGTGCCAGCAGCCCCCGACCTCGTAGCGGGAGGGATCGTTACAATGAGCAGTTCTTC	TRBV11-3	TRBD2	TRBJ2-1	-
CAWSPLSIGGELFF	TGTGCCTGGAGTCCACTTTCTATCGGCGGGGAGCTGTTTTTT	TRBV30	-	TRBJ2-2	-
CASRELGVWETQYF	TGTGCCAGCAGGGAGTTGGGGGTCTGGGAGACCCAGTACTTC	TRBV6-5	-	TRBJ2-5	-
CASSIGGVDPDNEQFF	TGTGCCAGTAGTATCGGGGGGGTGGATCCCGACAATGAGCAGTTCTTC	TRBV19	TRBD2	TRBJ2-1	-
CASRSGYEQYF	TGTGCCAGCAGATCAGGGTACGAGCAGTACTTC	TRBV12-3/TRBV12-4	-	TRBJ2-7	-
CASSVQGQETQYF	TGTGCCAGCAGCGTCCAGGGCCAAGAGACCCAGTACTTC	TRBV9	-	TRBJ2-5	-
CASTPDPGRQNTEAFF	TGTGCCAGCACACCAGACCCGGGACGGCAGAACACTGAAGCTTTCTTT	TRBV9	-	TRBJ1-1	-
CASREDYEQYF	TGCGCCAGCAGGGAGGATTACGAGCAGTACTTC	TRBV10-1	-	TRBJ2-7	-
CASSIWGTEAFF	TGTGCCAGTAGTATCTGGGGCACTGAAGCTTTCTTT	TRBV19	-	TRBJ1-1	-
CASSLTVNEQFF	TGTGCCAGCAGCCTAACGGTCAATGAGCAGTTCTTC	TRBV7-9	-	TRBJ2-1	-
CASSFQETGGPEAFF	TGTGCCAGCAGCTTTCAAGAAACAGGGGGACCTGAAGCTTTCTTT	TRBV7-9	TRBD1	TRBJ1-1	-
CASSLNLGVLNTGELFF	TGTGCCAGCAGTTTGAATTTAGGTGTCCTCAACACCGGGGAGCTGTTTTTT	TRBV5-8	-	TRBJ2-2	-
CASSITPGTLYF	TGTGCCAGCAGCATCACCCCGGGAACTCTGTACTTC	TRBV5-6	-	TRBJ2-7	-
CASSYIGEAFF	TGTGCCAGCAGTTACATCGGTGAAGCTTTCTTT	TRBV6-5	-	TRBJ1-1	once
CASSPWDVQGSETQYF	TGTGCCAGTAGTCCCTGGGACGTACAGGGTTCAGAGACCCAGTACTTC	TRBV19	-	TRBJ2-5	-
CASSPGQETQYF	TGTGCCAGCAGCCCAGGGCAAGAGACCCAGTACTTC	TRBV6-5	-	TRBJ2-5	-
CASSVDGRLADTQYF	TGTGCCAGCAGCGTAGACGGGAGATTGGCAGATACGCAGTATTTT	TRBV9	-	TRBJ2-3	-
CASGWGVDTQYF	TGTGCTAGTGGTTGGGGCGTAGATACGCAGTATTTT	TRBV12-5	-	TRBJ2-3	-
CASSPPGQLATNEKLFF	TGTGCCAGCAGCCCCCCGGGACAGCTGGCAACTAATGAAAAACTGTTTTTT	TRBV28	TRBD1	TRBJ1-4	-
CASSQGDGKYNEQFF	TGTGCCAGCAGCCAAGGGGACGGGAAGTACAATGAGCAGTTCTTC	TRBV4-2	-	TRBJ2-1	-
CASSPRAGGPYGYTF	TGTGCCAGCAGCCCCCGGGCGGGAGGCCCCTATGGCTACACCTTC	TRBV7-3	-	TRBJ1-2	-
CASSLTQTSGKYEQYF	TGTGCCAGCAGTTTAACCCAGACTAGCGGGAAGTACGAGCAGTACTTC	TRBV27	TRBD2	TRBJ2-7	-
CASSLRFGAQETQYF	TGTGCCAGCAGTCTTCGCTTTGGGGCCCAAGAGACCCAGTACTTC	TRBV6-5	-	TRBJ2-5	-
CASGLSGGVGYTF	TGTGCTAGTGGTTTGAGCGGGGGAGTTGGCTACACCTTC	TRBV12-5	-	TRBJ1-2	-